The rows below give T cell receptor beta chains drawn from one sample of a study of circulating and synovial CD4+ cells in juvenile arthritis. The data were produced by immunoSEQ multiplex PCR, yet TCRdb's version contains in-frame clones alone and is incomplete. This table holds thousands of clones, roughly four fifths found once. Sequencing was done on a sample of CD4+ T cells from synovial fluid. These receptors were collected from a human donor with juvenile idiopathic arthritis. Each CDR3 is given with its conserved first and last residue. A D gene is named only where the DNA matches it firmly. Only part of the rows carry a size: once, few, many, or a class if the clone is expanded.

D gene	V gene	J gene	clone size	CDR3 DNA	CDR3 protein
TRBD1	TRBV2	TRBJ1-1	.	TGTGCCAGCGGGCTGCGAGGGGGCGACACTGAAGCTTTCTTT	CASGLRGGDTEAFF
TRBD1	TRBV27	TRBJ2-7	.	TGTGCCAGCATTGGGACAGGGACGCACGAGCAGTGCTTC	CASIGTGTHEQCF
.	TRBV28	TRBJ1-3	.	TGTGCCAGCACCGGGACATTCTCTGGAAACACCATATATTTT	CASTGTFSGNTIYF
TRBD1	TRBV18	TRBJ2-1	.	TGTGCCAGCTCACCACCGACAGGGGGCGCCTACAATGAGCAGTTCTTC	CASSPPTGGAYNEQFF
TRBD1	TRBV13	TRBJ2-1	.	TGTGCCAGCAGCTTAGGGTCCGCACAGGGGGCTCATGAGCAGTTCTTC	CASSLGSAQGAHEQFF
.	TRBV2	TRBJ2-1	.	TGTGCCAGCAGCGGGGAGGTATTGGGTGAGCAGTTCTTC	CASSGEVLGEQFF
TRBD2	TRBV4-2	TRBJ2-1	.	TGTGCCAGCAGAAGACTAGCGGGGGGCGACAATGAGCAGTTCTTC	CASRRLAGGDNEQFF
.	TRBV29-1	TRBJ1-2	.	TGCAGCGTTGAAACATTCTATGGCTACACCTTC	CSVETFYGYTF
TRBD2	TRBV7-8	TRBJ2-6	.	TGTGCCAGCAGCCCAGCTCTACCGGGACTAGCGGCCTCTGGGGCCAACGTCCTGACTTTC	CASSPALPGLAASGANVLTF
.	TRBV19	TRBJ1-3	.	TGTGCCAGTAGTCCCCTCAGCGGGTTGGAAAACACCATATATTTT	CASSPLSGLENTIYF
.	TRBV5-5	TRBJ1-5	once	TGTGCCAGCAGCTTGGCGGGGAATCAGCCCCAGCATTTT	CASSLAGNQPQHF
.	TRBV18	TRBJ1-6	once	TGTGCCAGCTCACCTTCGACAGCTTATAATTCCCCCCTCCACTTT	CASSPSTAYNSPLHF
TRBD1	TRBV6-5	TRBJ2-3	.	TGTGCCAGCAGCCGGGACAGGAGCACAGATACGCAGTATTTT	CASSRDRSTDTQYF
TRBD2	TRBV28	TRBJ2-3	.	TGTGCCAGCACCCCCGGACTAGCGTCACAGAGGGCCACAGATACGCAGTATTTT	CASTPGLASQRATDTQYF
TRBD1	TRBV7-2	TRBJ2-5	.	TGTGCCAGCAGCTTGACACATTCCAGGGGGGAGACCCAGTACTTC	CASSLTHSRGETQYF
.	TRBV9	TRBJ2-3	.	TGTGCCAGCAGCGTGGCTGTGGGGGACATGCAGTATTTT	CASSVAVGDMQYF
.	TRBV2	TRBJ1-6	.	TGTGCCAGCAGTGAATGGGTCGGGAATTCACCCCTCCACTTT	CASSEWVGNSPLHF
.	TRBV2	TRBJ1-4	.	TGTGCCAGCAGTGAGGTTGGGTACCGGGATGAAAAACTGTTTTTT	CASSEVGYRDEKLFF
.	TRBV5-1	TRBJ1-2	.	TGCGCCAGCAGCTTGGGGGGCGCTAACTATGGCTACACCTTC	CASSLGGANYGYTF
TRBD1	TRBV10-3	TRBJ1-2	.	TGTGCCATCAGTAGGGACAGGGGGAACTATGGCTACACCTTC	CAISRDRGNYGYTF
.	TRBV6-5	TRBJ2-7	once	TGTGCCAGCAGTTTCTCGGGGCCGACCGGGGAGCAGTACTTC	CASSFSGPTGEQYF
.	TRBV19	TRBJ2-1	.	TGTGCCAGCGGGAACCTAGTTCTATCATCCAATGAGCAGTTCTTC	CASGNLVLSSNEQFF
TRBD1	TRBV5-5	TRBJ1-4	few	TGTGCCAGCAGCTTCGACAGGGCCCCTGAAAAACTGTTTTTT	CASSFDRAPEKLFF
TRBD1	TRBV9	TRBJ1-6	few	TGTGCCAGCAGCGCCGGGACAGGGAATAATTCACCCCTCCACTTT	CASSAGTGNNSPLHF
TRBD2	TRBV7-2	TRBJ2-7	.	TGTGCCAGCAGCTTACGGGGGGGGCCCGACGAGCAGTACTTC	CASSLRGGPDEQYF
TRBD1	TRBV19	TRBJ2-7	.	TGTGCCAGTAGTATAGATTACGAAAGGGGGCTTAGGAACGAGCAGTACTTC	CASSIDYERGLRNEQYF